This TCR beta chain emerged from a study of blood T cell repertoires in COVID-19. Across the study: Italy, Spain and the United States were the sources of the convalescent and acute COVID-19 samples.

The V end lost 0 bases, the J end lost 4 bases, and 20 bases lay between the germline ends. Looked up from germline, CDR1 is SGHKS and CDR2 is YYEKEE (reference sequence). The CDR3 loop spans 19 amino acids. The table lists this clone with a count of one. Participants spanned ages roughly 18 to 90 years and resided in 20 to 30 US areas. Per the original methods: Reference gene primer amplification yielded estimated nucleated cell counts. The assay was immunoSEQ multiplex PCR, and TCRdb's table has in-frame clones only and misses some. The D gene and trimming were derived from the DNA, and the V and J assignments and clone size from that table. The table has about 350,000 clones, roughly 87% seen once; the top ten hold about 0.93%.

The chain combines TRBV5-5 with TRBJ2-6, with a weak D call TRBD1 (5 bases). Material: PBMCs or T cells enriched from blood (not recorded which). The sequence derives from a woman in her thirties who had recovered from COVID-19. The CDR3: CASSLGGAGLVSGANVLTF. The CDR3, as DNA: TGTGCCAGCAGCTTGGGGGGCGCAGGGTTAGTCTCCGGGGCCAACGTCCTGACTTTC.